This T cell receptor (beta chain) was identified in a study of human T cells and chemical hapten exposure. Time point described: patch test 3, about 24 weeks after DPC sensitization. This sample's treatment: therapeutic diphenylcyclopropenone sensitization with weekly scalp DPC. TCRdb analysed the RACE reads with MiXCR anew, one entry per CDR3 protein. The sample contains 80,000 to 100,000 distinct CDR3 sequences, roughly a quarter of which appear only once. The germline V gene encodes CDR1 MNHEY and CDR2 SVGAGI. CDR3 length: 15 amino acids. V was clipped by 6 bases and J by 7 bases; unmatched bases: 6.

The origin of this receptor is a man between 35 and 55 years old with alopecia areata. Some clones in this sample may be carry-over from other donors' samples. The input for sequencing was whole blood, taken in connection with sensitization to the hapten diphenylcyclopropenone (DPC). The chain couples TRBV6-5 to TRBJ2-2, with 12 bases fitting TRBD2. This CDR3 is CASRPLAGGGGELFF. In DNA form, the CDR3 reads TGTGCCAGCAGGCCACTAGCGGGAGGCGGCGGGGAGCTGTTTTTT.